This TCR beta chain was observed in a study of blood T cell repertoires in COVID-19. Study in general: Acute and convalescent COVID-19 specimens originated in the United States, Italy and Spain.

CDR3 length: 14 amino acids. Looked up from germline, CDR1 is SGHRS and CDR2 is YFSETQ. Trimming took 0 bases from V and 5 from J, leaving 12 bases between them. Participants reported their clinical history, and cohort assignment relied on those reports. Authors' analysis steps: Amplification from reference gene primers served as the basis for estimated nucleated cell counts. Generated by immunoSEQ multiplex PCR, the TCRdb table keeps only in-frame clones and is missing some. V, J and clone size are those of that table, while D and trimming were read from the DNA. This sample yields roughly 150,000 clones, of which over 70% are seen a single time; approximately 5.1% belongs to the top ten.

This TCR was recovered from a man between 70 and 80 years old who had been exposed to COVID-19. The genes are TRBV5-1 and TRBJ2-7; unclear D gene. Sequenced: PBMCs or T cells enriched from blood (not recorded which). The CDR3, as DNA: TGCGCCAGCAGCTTGGAGACGGTAGCTCACGAGCAGTACTTC. Protein: CASSLETVAHEQYF.